Listed below are T cell receptor beta chains from one sample, sequenced in a study of blood T cell repertoires in COVID-19. The assay was immunoSEQ multiplex PCR, and TCRdb's table has in-frame clones only and misses some. The top ten clones hold 2.1% of a sample with around 100,000 clones, 70% to 90% of them seen once. The specimen sequenced was peripheral blood. These receptors were collected from a human donor in a cohort sampled during active COVID-19. Both conserved end residues are part of each CDR3. The D gene is left open where the match is weak. Some rows have no size entry. The others give once, few or many, or a class for an expanded clone.

clone_size,v_call,d_call,j_call,cdr3_nt,cdr3_aa
.,TRBV27,TRBD1,TRBJ2-7,TGTGCCAGCAGTTACGACAGGGATTACGAGCAGTACTTC,CASSYDRDYEQYF
.,TRBV4-3,TRBD2,TRBJ2-3,TGCGCCAGCAGCCAAGGTCTAGCGGAGGCAGATACGCAGTATTTT,CASSQGLAEADTQYF
few,TRBV10-3,TRBD2,TRBJ2-1,TGTGCCATCAGTGGAACCGGGACTAGCGGTCCGTATAACAATGAGCAGTTCTTC,CAISGTGTSGPYNNEQFF
.,TRBV27,TRBD1,TRBJ1-1,TGTGCCAGCAGTGGACAGGCATTAACTGAAGCTTTCTTT,CASSGQALTEAFF
few,TRBV6-6,.,TRBJ1-5,TGTGCCAGCAGTTACTCGAGGGTTGGTCAGCCCCAGCATTTT,CASSYSRVGQPQHF
.,TRBV6-1,.,TRBJ2-3,TGTGCCAGCAGTGAATCTGGGGCAGGGAACTCCTACACAGATACGCAGTATTTT,CASSESGAGNSYTDTQYF
.,TRBV19,.,TRBJ1-2,TGTGCCAGTAGTATAGCCAGCTATGGCTACACCTTC,CASSIASYGYTF
few,TRBV5-4,TRBD1,TRBJ2-2,TGTGCCAGCAGCAGCGGACAGGGGAGGAACACCGGGGAGCTGTTTTTT,CASSSGQGRNTGELFF
.,TRBV5-1,.,TRBJ1-1,TGCGCCAGCCCGGAGGCTTTCTTT,CASPEAFF
.,TRBV28,TRBD2,TRBJ2-3,TGTGCCAGCAGTCCACAGACTAGCGGGGGGGCAGATACGCAGTATTTT,CASSPQTSGGADTQYF
.,TRBV6-5,TRBD1,TRBJ2-6,TGTGCCAGCAGTTACGGGACAGGGTCCGGGGCCAACGTCCTGACTTTC,CASSYGTGSGANVLTF
.,TRBV3-1/TRBV3-2,TRBD2,TRBJ2-3,TGTGCCAGCAGCCACTGGACTAGCGGGAGTGTAGATACGCAGTATTTT,CASSHWTSGSVDTQYF
.,TRBV30,TRBD1,TRBJ1-6,TGTGCCTGGAGTGTAAGGGGGACCGGGACAGGGGACCCCTCACCCCTCCACTTT,CAWSVRGTGTGDPSPLHF
.,TRBV28,TRBD1,TRBJ2-5,TGTGCCACTATGCTCGGGACAGCCCAAGAGACCCAGTACTTC,CATMLGTAQETQYF
.,TRBV28,.,TRBJ1-1,TGTGCCAGTACACGGAGGGGCGGGGTGGGGGTCGCTGAAGCTTTCTTT,CASTRRGGVGVAEAFF
.,TRBV2,.,TRBJ2-2,TGTGCCAGCAGTGGAAGACTAGGGGAGGCCCATGGCGCCGGGGAGCTGTTTTTT,CASSGRLGEAHGAGELFF
.,TRBV15,.,TRBJ2-7,TGTGCCACCAGCCCGGGTACTACCATCGGGCAGTACTTC,CATSPGTTIGQYF
.,TRBV24-1,TRBD2,TRBJ2-5,TGTGCCACCAGTGGGGGGGGTGCAGAGACCCAGTACTTC,CATSGGGAETQYF
.,TRBV6-1,TRBD2,TRBJ2-3,TGTGCCAGCAGTGCCCAAAGCGGGACTAGCACAGATACGCAGTATTTT,CASSAQSGTSTDTQYF
.,TRBV2,.,TRBJ2-2,TGTGCCAGCGGGAAGGGAGGGGACAGGAGCACCGGGGAGCTGTTTTTT,CASGKGGDRSTGELFF